This entry lists 32 T cell receptor beta chains sequenced from one sample in a study of PD-L1 blockade in urothelial cancer. Time point defined: peripheral blood 6 weeks after treatment start. Produced via immunoSEQ multiplex PCR; TCRdb's table is partial and in-frame only. The profile shows roughly 29,000 clones, 84% of them singletons. The specimen was PBMCs, collected around atezolizumab (anti-PD-L1) treatment. The source of these receptors is a man between 65 and 85 years old with urothelial cancer.

The chain recombines TRBV7-9 with TRBJ2-3; 11 positions match TRBD1. Looked up from germline, CDR1 is SEHNR and CDR2 is FQNEAQ (reference sequence). V shed 5 bases and J 4 bases; nucleotides not matched to a gene: 5. The CDR3 runs 15 residues. CDR3 DNA sequence: TGTGCCAGCAGCACGGGACAGGGGGACGCAGATACGCAGTATTTT. Protein sequence: CASSTGQGDADTQYF.

The genes are TRBV6-5 and TRBJ1-1; D uncertain. V was cut by 2 bases and J by 1 base, with 11 bases left in between. Germline V CDR1 and CDR2: MNHEY, SVGAGI. The CDR3 is made up of 15 amino acids. The CDR3 here is CASSYALGGNTEAFF. The CDR3 DNA is TGTGCCAGCAGTTACGCTCTGGGAGGGAACACTGAAGCTTTCTTT.

CDR3 nucleotides: TGTGCCAGCAGCTTGGAGGCCTCGGGAGAGACCCAGTACTTC. Protein sequence: CASSLEASGETQYF. The J gene is TRBJ2-5, the V gene TRBV5-4; D not certain. This CDR3 spans 14 amino acids. Germline CDR1 SGHNT, CDR2 YYREEE (reference sequence). Trimming cost V 0 bases and J 4 bases, with 10 bases left between them.

This chain links TRBV5-1 with TRBJ2-5; D perhaps matches TRBD2 (7 bases). CDR3 length: 13 amino acids. The germline V gene has CDR1 SGHRS and CDR2 YFSETQ. V lost 6 bases, J lost 2 bases, and 11 bases lay in between. CDR3 loop: CASTRGGQETQYF. Written as DNA, the CDR3 is TGCGCCAGCACGAGGGGGGGACAAGAGACCCAGTACTTC.

The chain joins TRBV5-1 to TRBJ1-2, with D tentatively TRBD1 (6 bases). Germline CDR1 reads SGHRS; CDR2 reads YFSETQ. The ends were cut back, 7 bases at V and 6 bases at J, with 16 bases in the middle. CDR3 length: 13 amino acids. CDR3 nucleotides: TGCGCCAGCCGAGAACAGGGTACGGATGGCTACACCTTC. It is translated as CASREQGTDGYTF.

The chain joins TRBV6-4 to TRBJ1-5; 7 nucleotides line up with TRBD1. J gave up 3 bases and V 5 bases, and 4 bases lay outside the gene matches. CDR1 MRHNA and CDR2 SNTAGT come from the germline V gene. The length of the CDR3 is 14 residues. The CDR3 protein is CASSPDRSNQPQHF. The CDR3 bases are TGTGCCAGCAGTCCGGACAGGTCCAATCAGCCCCAGCATTTT.

This clone was detected only a few times. The CDR3 nucleotides are TGTGCCAGCAGCTTAGATGGGGGGGCAGGTCGGCACGAGCAGTACTTC. It is translated as CASSLDGGAGRHEQYF. The V call is TRBV11-2, the J call TRBJ2-7; tentative D call: TRBD2 (7 bases). CDR1 and CDR2 (germline): SGHAT, FQNNGV. The CDR3 has 16 amino acids. Between the trimmed V and J ends, which lost 0 bases and 5 bases, there was a span of 17 bases.

The J gene is TRBJ2-5, the V gene TRBV27; D remains unclear. The germline CDR1 and CDR2 sequences are MNHEY and SMNVEV (reference sequence). V lost 5 bases, J lost 5 bases, and 15 bases lay in between. This CDR3 is 14 amino acids long. The CDR3 spells CASSPKTGRETQYF. In DNA form, the CDR3 reads TGTGCCAGCAGTCCCAAGACGGGTCGGGAGACCCAGTACTTC.

This clone appeared a few times. The chain uses TRBV30 and TRBJ1-6; 8 bases map to TRBD1. CDR3 length equals 16 residues. Germline loops: CDR1 GTSNPN, CDR2 SVGIG (reference sequence). The J segment lost 10 bases and the V segment lost 3 bases, leaving 14 bases of the junction unmatched. The CDR3 DNA follows: TGTGCCTGGAGAGACCCCAGGGGGCAGCTATGGTCACCCCTCCACTTT. It codes for CAWRDPRGQLWSPLHF.

The V and J genes are TRBV28 and TRBJ2-7; tentative D call: TRBD2 (6 bases). The CDR3 has 15 amino acids. Germline lookup yields CDR1 MDHEN and CDR2 SYDVKM. Trimming removed 6 bases at V and 2 bases at J, with 17 bases between. CDR3 nucleotides: TGTGCCAGCAGGGACTTGACGGGAGATACCTACGAGCAGTACTTC. Translating it yields CASRDLTGDTYEQYF.

The chain employs TRBV5-5 and TRBJ2-2; D gene unclear. The germline gives CDR1 SGHKS, CDR2 YYEKEE (reference sequence). Trimming left V 4 bases short and J 2 bases short, with 6 bases between. The CDR3 is made up of 13 amino acids. CDR3 amino acids: CASSPSNTGELFF. The CDR3 nucleotides are TGTGCCAGCAGCCCCTCCAACACCGGGGAGCTGTTTTTT.

This chain joins TRBV5-4 and TRBJ1-1; 10 bases agree with TRBD1. The V and J ends lost 2 bases and 0 bases, in that order; junction bases with no gene match: 7. CDR3 size: 17 residues. Germline V gives CDR1 SGHNT, CDR2 YYREEE (reference sequence). In nucleotides, the CDR3 is TGTGCCAGCAGCTTCCCGACGACAGGGGGCGTGAACACTGAAGCTTTCTTT. This gives the protein CASSFPTTGGVNTEAFF.

The rearrangement links TRBV7-9 to TRBJ2-5; 7 bases line up with TRBD1. CDR1 is SEHNR and CDR2 is FQNEAQ in the germline V gene (reference sequence). Germline trimming cut 3 bases from V and 2 bases from J; bases unmatched to any gene: 0. The CDR3 extends over 13 amino acids. CDR3 in amino acids: CASSFRGQETQYF. DNA of the CDR3: TGTGCCAGCAGCTTCAGGGGGCAAGAGACCCAGTACTTC. Together with reference TRBV7-9 and TRBJ2-5, the CDR3 gives the full variable domain: DTGVSQNPRHKITKRGQNVTFRCDPISEHNRLYWYRQTLGQGPEFLTYFQNEAQLEKSRLLSDRFSAERPKGSFSTLEIQRTEQGDSAMYLCASSFRGQETQYFGPGTRLLVL.

The chain carries TRBV5-6 and TRBJ2-3, with 11 bases aligning to TRBD2. The CDR3 runs 15 residues. The J segment lost 11 bases and the V segment lost 4 bases, leaving 12 bases of the junction unmatched. Germline CDR1 reads SGHDT; CDR2 reads YYEEEE. CDR3 nucleotide sequence: TGTGCCAGCAGCCGGAGATTAGCGGGGGGGTGGAGGCAGTATTTT. This gives the protein CASSRRLAGGWRQYF.

This clone was observed a single time. V and J are TRBV7-2 and TRBJ2-1; D not certain. The CDR3 has 12 amino acids. The germline V and J ends were trimmed by 5 bases and 10 bases, with 12 bases remaining between them. CDR1 is SGHTA and CDR2 is FQGNSA in the germline V gene. The CDR3 region has the DNA TGTGCCAGCAGCCCCGCCGGTTACGAGCAGTTCTTC. This gives the protein CASSPAGYEQFF.

The V gene is TRBV5-1, the J gene TRBJ1-1; possibly TRBD1 for D (6 bases). CDR3 size: 14 residues. Trimming removed 0 bases at V and 6 bases at J, with 12 bases between. The V gene's germline CDR1 is SGHRS and CDR2 YFSETQ. The CDR3, as DNA: TGCGCCAGCAGCTTGGAAGGGGGTAGGGCTGAAGCTTTCTTT. Translation: CASSLEGGRAEAFF. Based on the CDR3 plus reference TRBV5-1 and TRBJ1-1, the full variable domain is KAGVTQTPRYLIKTRGQQVTLSCSPISGHRSVSWYQQTPGQGLQFLFEYFSETQRNKGNFPGRFSGRQFSNSRSEMNVSTLELGDSALYLCASSLEGGRAEAFFGQGTRLTVV.

The V call is TRBV5-6, the J call TRBJ1-1; D unresolved. Trimming shortened V by 4 bases and J by 1 base, and 14 bases separated the two germline ends. The length of the CDR3 is 15 residues. The germline V gene encodes CDR1 SGHDT and CDR2 YYEEEE. The CDR3 region is CASSPRPKPNTEAFF. The CDR3 DNA follows: TGTGCCAGCAGCCCGAGGCCAAAGCCGAACACTGAAGCTTTCTTT.

The chain joins TRBV7-7 to TRBJ1-1, with D hard to call. With 4 bases removed from V and 8 bases from J, the gap between germline ends came to 14 bases. The CDR3 has 13 amino acids. Germline CDR1 is SSHAT and CDR2 is FNYEAQ (reference sequence). The chain's CDR3 is CASSSQPGLEAFF. The DNA of the CDR3 is TGTGCCAGCAGCTCACAACCTGGGCTGGAAGCTTTCTTT. The variable domain in full, completed from reference TRBV7-7 and TRBJ1-1, reads GAGVSQSPRYKVTKRGQDVTLRCDPISSHATLYWYQQALGQGPEFLTYFNYEAQPDKSGLPSDRFSAERPEGSISTLTIQRTEQRDSAMYRCASSSQPGLEAFFGQGTRLTVV.

The chain joins TRBV5-1 to TRBJ2-4; TRBD1 is a possible D gene (6 bases). The CDR3 runs to 14 residues. V was shortened by 5 bases and J by 1 base, with 10 bases between the two germline ends. Germline lookup yields CDR1 SGHRS and CDR2 YFSETQ. In nucleotides, the CDR3 is TGCGCCAGCAGTTTGCAGGGGGCCAAAAACATTCAGTACTTC. Its translation is CASSLQGAKNIQYF.

This clone was recorded once. V and J are TRBV29-1 and TRBJ2-3; D perhaps matches TRBD2 (5 bases). Germline V gives CDR1 SQVTM, CDR2 ANQGSEA. CDR3 length: 15 residues. Deletions cut 1 base from V and 6 bases from J, with 17 bases between. The CDR3 reads CSVEVFGVRSDTQYF. The CDR3 DNA follows: TGCAGCGTTGAAGTGTTCGGGGTCAGATCGGATACGCAGTATTTT.

The V and J genes are TRBV6-1 and TRBJ2-1; 8 bases fit TRBD2. Germline values: CDR1 MNHNS, CDR2 SASEGT. The V gene end was trimmed by 10 bases and the J gene end by 5 bases; junction bases not matched to a gene: 10. This CDR3 region has 14 residues. For the CDR3, the DNA is TGTGCCACTACTCGAGCGGGGGTCGACAATGAGCAGTTCTTC. Its protein product is CATTRAGVDNEQFF.

This clone appeared a single time. The chain employs TRBV6-5 and TRBJ1-2; 7 nucleotides agree with TRBD1. The CDR3 has 15 residues. CDR1 and CDR2 from the germline V gene are MNHEY and SVGAGI. Unmatched junction bases numbered 16, after V lost 4 bases and J lost 11 bases. DNA for the CDR3: TGTGCCAGCAGTTCGTCATCACAGGGGACGTCTCGTTACACCTTC. It encodes CASSSSSQGTSRYTF.

This clone was counted a single time. The rearrangement joins TRBV29-1 to TRBJ2-1; 9 bases are a match to TRBD1. CDR1 is SQVTM and CDR2 is ANQGSEA in the germline V gene. After removal of 6 bases from V and 8 bases from J, the junction contained 11 bases not matched to a gene. The CDR3 runs 14 residues. The CDR3 region is CSVKDRGPWDEQFF. CDR3 DNA: TGCAGCGTCAAGGACAGGGGCCCCTGGGATGAGCAGTTCTTC.

The rearrangement joins TRBV7-8 to TRBJ2-5, with 8 bases aligning to TRBD1. CDR3 size: 16 residues. CDR1 SGHVS and CDR2 FQNEAQ come from the germline V gene. V shed 5 bases, J shed 4 bases, and the junction held 12 bases outside the gene matches. The CDR3 here is CASSQGWQGALETQYF. CDR3 sequence (DNA): TGTGCCAGCAGCCAGGGCTGGCAGGGGGCTCTAGAGACCCAGTACTTC.

In this sample, this clone turned up once. This rearrangement joins TRBV11-3 to TRBJ1-1, with 9 bases lining up with TRBD1. This CDR3 region has 13 residues. Germline lookup yields CDR1 SGHNT and CDR2 YENEEA. The junction had 2 bases not matched to a gene; V was cut back by 8 bases and J by 1 base. The CDR3 DNA sequence: TGTGCCAGCCGGGGACAGGGGAACACTGAAGCTTTCTTT. The encoded protein is CASRGQGNTEAFF.

The CDR3 sequence is CASSFEGEGYTF. The CDR3, as DNA: TGTGCCAGCAGCTTCGAGGGAGAGGGCTACACCTTC. The rearrangement links TRBV13 to TRBJ1-2; D is undetermined. Per germline, CDR1 PRHDT and CDR2 FYEKMQ (reference sequence). The V end was cut by 3 bases, the J end by 8 bases, with 10 bases between. The CDR3 spans 12 residues. The complete variable domain, with remaining parts taken from reference TRBV13 and TRBJ1-2, reads AAGVIQSPRHLIKEKRETATLKCYPIPRHDTVYWYQQGPGQDPQFLISFYEKMQSDKGSIPDRFSAQQFSDYHSELNMSSLELGDSALYFCASSFEGEGYTFGSGTRLTVV.

The DNA of the CDR3 is TGTGCCACCAGCAGGAGAAATAGCAATCAGCCCCAGCATTTT. Its translation is CATSRRNSNQPQHF. This chain links TRBV15 with TRBJ1-5, with unresolved D. Germline CDR1 LNHNV, CDR2 YYDKDF (reference sequence). V gave up 3 bases and J gave up 0 bases, with 6 bases separating them. CDR3 length equals 14 residues.

In its sample, this clone was seen a few times. This chain connects TRBV28 to TRBJ1-5, with TRBD1 as a possible D gene (6 bases). V was shortened by 6 bases and J by 7 bases, with 16 bases between the two germline ends. CDR1 is MDHEN and CDR2 is SYDVKM in the germline V gene. The CDR3 runs to 14 residues. The CDR3 is CASSLPGGVQPQHF. CDR3 coding DNA: TGTGCCAGCAGCCTCCCGGGGGGCGTACAGCCCCAGCATTTT.

This chain uses TRBV7-6 with TRBJ2-1, with D possibly TRBD1 on 6 matching bases. CDR1 is SGHVS and CDR2 is FNYEAQ in the germline V gene. V was shortened by 1 base and J by 7 bases, with 11 bases between the two germline ends. The CDR3 is 14 residues long. The CDR3 DNA reads TGTGCCAGCAGCTTAGGGAAAACAGGGAATGAGCAGTTCTTC. It encodes CASSLGKTGNEQFF.

This clone was counted a single time. The CDR3 here is CASGGPAGTLNTGELFF. CDR3 in DNA: TGTGCCAGTGGAGGGCCAGCCGGGACCTTGAACACCGGGGAGCTGTTTTTT. This chain connects TRBV19 to TRBJ2-2, with a tentative D call TRBD2 (6 bases). The CDR3 contains 17 residues. The V gene lost 8 bases and the J gene lost 1 base, with 20 bases spanning the gap. CDR1 and CDR2 from the germline V gene are LNHDA and SQIVND (reference sequence).

The chain couples TRBV19 to TRBJ2-5; D gene unclear. The CDR3 sequence is 11 residues long. The V end lost 7 bases, the J end lost 4 bases, and 7 bases lay between the germline ends. From germline, CDR1 is LNHDA and CDR2 SQIVND (reference sequence). This CDR3 reads CASTLPETQYF. CDR3 nucleotide sequence: TGTGCCAGTACCCTCCCAGAGACCCAGTACTTC. The entire variable domain, with the rest obtained from reference TRBV19 and TRBJ2-5, is as follows: DGGITQSPKYLFRKEGQNVTLSCEQNLNHDAMYWYRQDPGQGLRLIYYSQIVNDFQKGDIAEGYSVSREKKESFPLTVTSAQKNPTAFYLCASTLPETQYFGPGTRLLVL.

The rearrangement joins TRBV7-8 to TRBJ1-1; 7 bases are a match to TRBD1. Trimming cost V 5 bases and J 3 bases; bases outside gene matches: 12. The CDR3 has 16 residues. Germline-derived CDR1 and CDR2 are SGHVS and FQNEAQ. CDR3 coding DNA: TGTGCCAGCAGCACCAGGACAGGAGCCTACCACACTGAAGCTTTCTTT. It yields the protein CASSTRTGAYHTEAFF.